What follows are 5 T cell receptor beta chains derived from one specimen sequenced in a study of blood T cell repertoires in COVID-19 (dated by TCRdb to the early 2020s). Library creation used the immunoSEQ multiplex PCR assay. Not all clones reach the TCRdb copy of this immuneACCESS table, which keeps in-frame sequences only. Checked studies attribute under half of the gap to unresolved V genes and leave the rest unexplained. This sample gives approximately 61,000 clones in total; approximately 80% of them show up just once. The top ten clonotypes cover 5% to 6.5% of the sample. Sequencing was carried out using peripheral blood. All receptors derive from a man aged 65 to 79 with acute or convalescent COVID-19.

The rearrangement joins TRBV5-1 to TRBJ2-1; TRBD2 aligns across 8 bases. This CDR3 is built from 16 residues. Losses at the gene ends were 2 bases for V and 9 bases for J; bases not matched to a gene: 13. CDR1 SGHRS and CDR2 YFSETQ come from the germline V gene. The CDR3 loop reads CASSFGSGETWGEQFF. The CDR3 DNA follows: TGCGCCAGCAGCTTTGGTAGCGGGGAAACTTGGGGTGAGCAGTTCTTC.

With regard to this clone: An end of the junction differs from the germline gene, which may be a read error. The chain uses TRBV6-1 and TRBJ1-1; D possibly corresponds to TRBD1 (5 bases). Germline values: CDR1 MNHNS, CDR2 SASEGT. CDR3 length: 17 residues. CDR3: CASSEGDYRRARTVAFF. The CDR3, as DNA: TGTGCCAGCAGCGAAGGGGACTATAGAAGGGCTCGAACTGTAGCTTTCTTT.

The chain joins TRBV2 to TRBJ1-6; 9 bases match TRBD1. The J segment lost 8 bases and the V segment lost 6 bases, leaving 2 bases of the junction unmatched. The CDR3 is 13 amino acids. Germline CDR1 SNHLY, CDR2 FYNNEI. For the CDR3, the DNA is TGTGCCAGCAGACAGGGGGCTGATTCACCCCTCCACTTT. This codes for CASRQGADSPLHF.

The chain employs TRBV7-8 and TRBJ2-1; D is possibly TRBD2 (6 bases). V was pared by 6 bases and J by 0 bases, with 9 bases between. This CDR3 is 14 amino acids long. Germline V gene lookup returns CDR1 SGHVS and CDR2 FQNEAQ. The CDR3 DNA sequence: TGTGCCAGCAGTGAGACTAGCTCCTACAATGAGCAGTTCTTC. Translated: CASSETSSYNEQFF. Based on the CDR3 plus reference TRBV7-8 and TRBJ2-1, the full variable domain is GAGVSQSPRYKVAKRGQDVALRCDPISGHVSLFWYQQALGQGPEFLTYFQNEAQLDKSGLPSDRFFAERPEGSVSTLKIQRTQQEDSAVYLCASSETSSYNEQFFGPGTRLTVL.

V gene TRBV6-5 combines with J gene TRBJ2-1, with TRBD1 matching 8 bases. This CDR3 comprises 15 residues. Germline V gene sequence: CDR1 MNHEY, CDR2 SVGAGI. With 0 bases clipped from V and 4 bases from J, the junction kept 2 bases outside the gene matches. The CDR3 DNA reads TGTGCCAGCAGTTACTCGACAGGGGATTACAATGAGCAGTTCTTC. Translated, it gives CASSYSTGDYNEQFF.